A single sample gave rise to the 10 T cell receptor beta chains below, sequenced in a study of beta chain features in type 1 diabetes. The authors reverse transcribed all of the isolated RNA, so sequencing captured expressed TCRB transcripts. TCRdb's copy holds only in-frame clones and misses some; the assay was immunoSEQ multiplex PCR. The data contain around 340,000 clones, about 20% of them singletons. Material for sequencing was naive CD4+ T cells from blood. The receptors stem from a woman under 30 in good health.

There are a few counts of this clone. The genes are TRBV30 and TRBJ1-3; D gene ambiguous. The CDR3 is 16 residues long. Trimming took off 3 bases at V and 2 bases at J, with 17 bases between the two ends. Germline V lookup: CDR1 GTSNPN, CDR2 SVGIG (reference sequence). The CDR3 is CAWSLTTRSAGNTIYF. As DNA, the CDR3 is TGTGCCTGGAGCCTAACCACACGAAGCGCTGGAAACACCATATATTTT.

The chain has TRBV27 and TRBJ1-2; D not certain. V lost 2 bases, J lost 0 bases, and 7 bases lay in between. Germline CDR1 MNHEY, CDR2 SMNVEV (reference sequence). CDR3 length equals 14 residues. The chain's CDR3 is CASSLTQTNYGYTF. DNA for the CDR3: TGTGCCAGCAGTTTAACCCAGACTAACTATGGCTACACCTTC.

This clone has a handful of counts. The rearrangement joins TRBV30 to TRBJ1-5; D is possibly TRBD1 (5 bases). The CDR3 is 14 residues long. V was trimmed by 7 bases and J by 4 bases, leaving 17 bases between them. Germline V CDR1 and CDR2: GTSNPN, SVGIG (reference sequence). This chain's CDR3 is CALAGGMGNQPQHF. CDR3 in DNA: TGTGCCTTAGCCGGGGGAATGGGTAATCAGCCCCAGCATTTT.

The rearrangement joins TRBV10-2 to TRBJ2-7; a weak D match, TRBD2 (5 bases). Trimming pared 3 bases from V and 6 bases from J, leaving 12 bases between. The CDR3 is 13 residues long. Germline V gene lookup returns CDR1 WSHSY and CDR2 SAAADI. The CDR3 nucleotides read TGCGCCAGCAGTGACGGACTTCGAAGCGAGCAGTACTTC. Translation gives CASSDGLRSEQYF.

The rearrangement joins TRBV7-9 to TRBJ2-5; D possibly corresponds to TRBD2 (6 bases). This CDR3 has 14 residues. The germline gives CDR1 SEHNR, CDR2 FQNEAQ (reference sequence). V lost 1 base to trimming and J lost 6 bases, with 12 bases between them. The CDR3 loop is CASSLGGGTKTQYF. Here the CDR3 DNA reads TGTGCCAGCAGCTTAGGTGGGGGGACGAAGACCCAGTACTTC.

There are a few counts of this clone. The V call is TRBV4-3, the J call TRBJ1-6, with D hard to call. The ends were cut back, 0 bases at V and 7 bases at J, with 7 bases in the middle. The CDR3 sequence is 14 residues long. Germline V gene lookup returns CDR1 LGHNA and CDR2 YSLEER. The CDR3 DNA sequence: TGCGCCAGCAGCCAAGATCCTTTCAATTCACCCCTCCACTTT. Its translation is CASSQDPFNSPLHF.

V and J are TRBV30 and TRBJ1-1; D call uncertain. Germline lookup yields CDR1 GTSNPN and CDR2 SVGIG (reference sequence). The CDR3 sequence is 12 residues long. Trimming removed 4 bases from V and 1 base from J, with 7 bases in between. Written as DNA, the CDR3 is TGTGCCTGGAAATGGCAGAACACTGAAGCTTTCTTT. Translation gives CAWKWQNTEAFF.

This clone was observed a handful of times. J is TRBJ2-7 and V is TRBV29-1; 8 bases map to TRBD1. The CDR3 loop spans 13 amino acids. CDR1 is SQVTM, CDR2 ANQGSEA, per germline. The junction had 7 bases not matched to a gene; V was cut back by 5 bases and J by 4 bases. The CDR3 loop is CSVWGQGAYEQYF. The CDR3 DNA reads TGCAGCGTTTGGGGGCAGGGGGCTTACGAGCAGTACTTC.

This chain uses TRBV18 with TRBJ2-5, with D tentatively TRBD1 (5 bases). The germline CDR1 and CDR2 sequences are KGHSH and LQKENI. The CDR3 loop spans 13 amino acids. Trimming stripped 4 bases from V and 2 bases from J, with 8 bases between. The CDR3 bases are TGTGCCAGCTCACGCCGACAGCAAGAGACCCAGTACTTC. It specifies CASSRRQQETQYF. Drawing the rest from reference TRBV18 and TRBJ2-5, the complete variable domain is NAGVMQNPRHLVRRRGQEARLRCSPMKGHSHVYWYRQLPEEGLKFMVYLQKENIIDESGMPKERFSAEFPKEGPSILRIQQVVRGDSAAYFCASSRRQQETQYFGPGTRLLVL.

Only a few counts were recorded for this clone. The chain employs TRBV5-4 and TRBJ2-5; 10 nucleotides align to TRBD2. CDR1 SGHNT and CDR2 YYREEE come from the germline V gene (reference sequence). V trimming: 4 bases; J trimming: 6 bases; junction bases outside the gene matches: 3. The CDR3 runs 13 residues. The CDR3 sequence is CASSQGLAKTQYF. Here the CDR3 DNA reads TGTGCCAGCAGCCAGGGACTAGCGAAGACCCAGTACTTC.